This T cell receptor beta chain is from a study of blood T cells in healthy people across ages. Combining a sample-barcoded 5' primer with a J-beta primer mix, a second PCR ran for about 7 to 11 cycles. Each CDR3 protein gets one entry after TCRdb re-called the 5' RACE reads with MiXCR. The top ten clones hold 20% to 25% of a sample with around 710,000 distinct CDR3 sequences, roughly 47% of them seen once. Of note for this clonotype: A much larger clone sits a single nucleotide away, making a read error possible.

V lost 4 bases and J lost 6; bases outside the gene matches: 6. The CDR3 has 14 amino acids. Germline V gives CDR1 SQVTM, CDR2 ANQGSEA. This receptor was obtained from a woman aged 55-69 years in good health. The rearrangement joins TRBV29-1 to TRBJ2-3, with 11 bases lining up with TRBD2. Sequenced: blood. CDR3 nucleotide sequence: TGCAGCGTTGCCGCGAGACTAGCGGGGGATACGCAGTATTTT. Translation: CSVAARLAGDTQYF.